This T cell receptor beta chain was recorded in a study of blood T cell repertoires in COVID-19. Study-level information: COVID-19 samples collected from the United States, Italy and Spain covered acute and convalescent phases. Nucleic acid was either cDNA or gDNA, and it came from T cells, B-cell-depleted T cells, or PBMCs.

This clone was seen only a few times. Followed longitudinally, the Seattle patients had been enrolled during active infection. Germline trimming cut 2 bases from V and 3 bases from J; bases unmatched to any gene: 6. From germline, CDR1 is MNHEY and CDR2 SVGEGT. The CDR3 has 15 residues. In the original analysis: The assay estimated nucleated cells by amplifying reference gene primers. Method: immunoSEQ multiplex PCR; TCRdb's copy keeps in-frame clones and lacks some. V, J and clone size derive from that table, while D and trimming were established from the DNA sequence. The table has a few hundred thousand clones, about 85% seen once.

Sequenced input: peripheral blood. The chain has TRBV6-2 or TRBV6-3 and TRBJ1-2; 7 bases align to TRBD1. The origin of this receptor is a human donor with COVID-19, enrolled during active disease. The donor label of this sample is uncertain. This chain's CDR3 is CASSYTTGADYGYTF. The CDR3 bases are TGTGCCAGCAGTTACACAACAGGGGCGGACTATGGCTACACCTTC.